The rows below give T cell receptor beta chains drawn from one sample of a study of technical replicates of blood from a handful of donors. This table comes from immunoSEQ multiplex PCR, and its TCRdb copy is limited to in-frame clones, with some not included. This sample has around 70,000 clones, with 95% to 97% found just once. The sequenced material came from T cells isolated from PBMCs. The receptors originated from a human donor in good health. The CDR3 runs from the conserved cysteine through the conserved F or W. The D gene is left open where the match is weak.

cdr3_nt,cdr3_aa,d_call,j_call,v_call
TGTGCCAGCAGCCTCAGACCGGGACTAGCTCCAGGGGAGCTGTTTTTT,CASSLRPGLAPGELFF,TRBD2,TRBJ2-2,TRBV11-3
TGTGCCAGCAGTTACTCTGGGGGCGTTATTAGGCAGCCCCAGCATTTT,CASSYSGGVIRQPQHF,-,TRBJ1-5,TRBV6-6
TGTGCCAGCAGTGAAGGTACTAGCGGATCCTACGAGCAGTACTTC,CASSEGTSGSYEQYF,TRBD2,TRBJ2-7,TRBV2
TGTGCCAGCAGCTTAGGTCTAGTAGAGAGTAATGATGAGCAGTTCTTC,CASSLGLVESNDEQFF,-,TRBJ2-1,TRBV7-9
TGTGCCAGCAACGCGCAGGGAAGTCAGCCCCAGCATTTT,CASNAQGSQPQHF,-,TRBJ1-5,TRBV5-6
TGTGCCAGCAGTTACGGGACAGAAGCTAACTATGGCTACACCTTC,CASSYGTEANYGYTF,TRBD1,TRBJ1-2,TRBV6-5
TGTGCCAGCAGTTCAGACAGGGAAAGGGTGTTCGAGCAGTACTTC,CASSSDRERVFEQYF,TRBD1,TRBJ2-7,TRBV27
TGTGCCAGCAGCTTGGAGGACAGGCGCAATCAGCCCCAGCATTTT,CASSLEDRRNQPQHF,TRBD1,TRBJ1-5,TRBV6-1
TGTGCCAGCAGCGCTCGGGACAGGGTCTCTTTCGGCTACACCTTC,CASSARDRVSFGYTF,TRBD1,TRBJ1-2,TRBV7-9
TGTGCCAGCTCAGTGACTAGCTTCACAGATACGCAGTATTTT,CASSVTSFTDTQYF,TRBD2,TRBJ2-3,TRBV7-9
TGTGCCATCGTAAAGGAGAACACCATATATTTT,CAIVKENTIYF,-,TRBJ1-3,TRBV2
TGTGCCAGCAGTTACTCGAGCCCCCAAACCGGGGAGCTGTTTTTT,CASSYSSPQTGELFF,-,TRBJ2-2,TRBV6-5